Listed below are T cell receptor beta chains from one sample, sequenced in a study of a mutant IDH1 vaccine in newly diagnosed glioma. The assay was immunoSEQ multiplex PCR, and TCRdb's table has in-frame clones only and misses some. The sample consists of 80,000 to 100,000 clones, around 80% of them appearing once. Sequencing used PBMCs, obtained from a glioma patient treated with radiotherapy, temozolomide or both. The receptors were gathered from a man aged 40-49 years with glioma. Each CDR3 is given with its conserved first and last residue. The order of the fields is J gene, V gene, D gene, clone size, CDR3 protein, CDR3 DNA. D genes are given only for firm matches. Clone size is shown for a subset of rows, as once, few, many or a class of expanded clone.

J gene: TRBJ2-7; V gene: TRBV7-9; D gene: TRBD1; clone size: once; CDR3 protein: CASSKTGTGGAGEQYF; CDR3 DNA: TGTGCCAGCAGCAAAACCGGGACAGGGGGCGCGGGGGAGCAGTACTTC
J gene: TRBJ2-1; V gene: TRBV6-5; D gene: TRBD1; clone size: -; CDR3 protein: CASSHTGTAYNEQFF; CDR3 DNA: TGTGCCAGCAGCCACACCGGGACAGCCTACAATGAGCAGTTCTTC
J gene: TRBJ2-3; V gene: TRBV4-2; D gene: -; clone size: -; CDR3 protein: CASSQAGPGTDTQYF; CDR3 DNA: TGTGCCAGCAGCCAAGCCGGGCCCGGCACAGATACGCAGTATTTT
J gene: TRBJ2-7; V gene: TRBV6-1; D gene: -; clone size: -; CDR3 protein: CASSQTGDNYEQYF; CDR3 DNA: TGTGCCAGCAGTCAAACGGGGGACAACTACGAGCAGTACTTC
J gene: TRBJ2-2; V gene: TRBV7-2; D gene: -; clone size: -; CDR3 protein: CASSFTDKVGELFF; CDR3 DNA: TGTGCCAGCAGCTTCACGGATAAGGTCGGGGAGCTGTTTTTT
J gene: TRBJ2-1; V gene: TRBV25-1; D gene: TRBD2; clone size: -; CDR3 protein: CASSGGLVPQAFF; CDR3 DNA: TGTGCCAGCAGTGGAGGACTAGTTCCGCAGGCGTTCTTC
J gene: TRBJ1-2; V gene: TRBV6-5; D gene: -; clone size: -; CDR3 protein: CASLQGWNYGYTF; CDR3 DNA: TGTGCCAGTCTCCAGGGTTGGAACTATGGCTACACCTTC
J gene: TRBJ2-2; V gene: TRBV11-3; D gene: -; clone size: -; CDR3 protein: CASSLWSGSLTGELFF; CDR3 DNA: TGTGCCAGCAGCTTATGGTCTGGGTCCCTCACCGGGGAGCTGTTTTTT
J gene: TRBJ2-3; V gene: TRBV7-9; D gene: -; clone size: -; CDR3 protein: CASSLGGSRTDTQYF; CDR3 DNA: TGTGCCAGCAGCTTGGGTGGGAGTAGAACAGATACGCAGTATTTT
J gene: TRBJ1-1; V gene: TRBV7-8; D gene: -; clone size: -; CDR3 protein: CASSQAGGFDTEAFF; CDR3 DNA: TGTGCCAGCAGCCAAGCCGGGGGGTTCGACACTGAAGCTTTCTTT
J gene: TRBJ1-4; V gene: TRBV6-5; D gene: TRBD1; clone size: -; CDR3 protein: CASSSGQGNEKLFF; CDR3 DNA: TGTGCCAGCAGTTCCGGACAGGGGAATGAAAAACTGTTTTTT
J gene: TRBJ1-1; V gene: TRBV28; D gene: TRBD1; clone size: -; CDR3 protein: CASPSPGPDRDNTEAFF; CDR3 DNA: TGTGCCAGCCCCTCTCCTGGCCCCGACAGGGACAACACTGAAGCTTTCTTT
J gene: TRBJ2-5; V gene: TRBV10-2; D gene: TRBD2; clone size: -; CDR3 protein: CASSESSGRWETQYF; CDR3 DNA: TGCGCCAGCAGTGAGTCTAGCGGGAGATGGGAGACCCAGTACTTC
J gene: TRBJ2-7; V gene: TRBV7-9; D gene: -; clone size: -; CDR3 protein: CASSSGTQRYEQYF; CDR3 DNA: TGTGCCAGCAGCTCCGGGACCCAACGCTACGAGCAGTACTTC
J gene: TRBJ2-7; V gene: TRBV9; D gene: TRBD2; clone size: -; CDR3 protein: CASSVAGGTYEQYF; CDR3 DNA: TGTGCCAGCAGCGTAGCGGGAGGGACCTACGAGCAGTACTTC
J gene: TRBJ1-1; V gene: TRBV5-1; D gene: TRBD1; clone size: many; CDR3 protein: CASSPGTANGRTEAFF; CDR3 DNA: TGCGCCAGCAGCCCTGGGACAGCCAACGGGAGGACTGAAGCTTTCTTT
J gene: TRBJ2-5; V gene: TRBV7-2; D gene: TRBD2; clone size: -; CDR3 protein: CASSTPGERGGQTQYF; CDR3 DNA: TGTGCCAGCAGCACTCCGGGGGAGCGGGGGGGCCAGACCCAGTACTTC
J gene: TRBJ2-7; V gene: TRBV18; D gene: TRBD1; clone size: -; CDR3 protein: CASSPLPTGGSYEQYF; CDR3 DNA: TGTGCCAGCTCACCATTGCCGACAGGGGGCTCCTACGAGCAGTACTTC
J gene: TRBJ2-7; V gene: TRBV28; D gene: -; clone size: -; CDR3 protein: CASTRRQGRMYF; CDR3 DNA: TGTGCCAGCACCAGAAGGCAGGGGCGCATGTACTTC
J gene: TRBJ2-3; V gene: TRBV5-4; D gene: TRBD2; clone size: few; CDR3 protein: CASSLPGGRATDTQYF; CDR3 DNA: TGTGCCAGCAGCCTGCCGGGCGGGAGGGCCACAGATACGCAGTATTTT
J gene: TRBJ1-2; V gene: TRBV7-9; D gene: -; clone size: -; CDR3 protein: CASSLAISYGYTF; CDR3 DNA: TGTGCCAGCAGCTTAGCGATTAGCTATGGCTACACCTTC
J gene: TRBJ1-1; V gene: TRBV12-5; D gene: -; clone size: few; CDR3 protein: CASALRIRAGEAFF; CDR3 DNA: TGTGCTAGTGCCCTGAGGATAAGGGCAGGCGAAGCTTTCTTT
J gene: TRBJ1-2; V gene: TRBV6-1; D gene: -; clone size: -; CDR3 protein: CASSEAGAANYGYTF; CDR3 DNA: TGTGCCAGCAGTGAAGCAGGGGCGGCTAACTATGGCTACACCTTC
J gene: TRBJ2-5; V gene: TRBV28; D gene: -; clone size: -; CDR3 protein: CASSWGAETQYF; CDR3 DNA: TGTGCCAGCAGTTGGGGAGCAGAGACCCAGTACTTC
J gene: TRBJ1-1; V gene: TRBV4-3; D gene: -; clone size: few; CDR3 protein: CASSPDSPNTEAFF; CDR3 DNA: TGCGCCAGCAGCCCGGACAGCCCGAACACTGAAGCTTTCTTT
J gene: TRBJ1-2; V gene: TRBV7-2; D gene: -; clone size: -; CDR3 protein: CASSLAGTYGYTF; CDR3 DNA: TGTGCCAGCAGCTTAGCGGGTACCTATGGCTACACCTTC
J gene: TRBJ1-2; V gene: TRBV30; D gene: -; clone size: -; CDR3 protein: CAWSVLLGTYGYTF; CDR3 DNA: TGTGCCTGGAGTGTACTATTAGGAACCTATGGCTACACCTTC
J gene: TRBJ2-7; V gene: TRBV5-1; D gene: TRBD2; clone size: -; CDR3 protein: CASSSTSGSYEQYF; CDR3 DNA: TGCGCCAGCAGCTCGACTAGCGGGAGCTACGAGCAGTACTTC
J gene: TRBJ1-2; V gene: TRBV19; D gene: TRBD1; clone size: -; CDR3 protein: CASRTGEPLYGYTF; CDR3 DNA: TGTGCCAGTAGAACAGGGGAGCCCCTCTATGGCTACACCTTC
J gene: TRBJ2-3; V gene: TRBV7-2; D gene: TRBD1; clone size: -; CDR3 protein: CASSSNRGSTDTQYF; CDR3 DNA: TGTGCCAGCAGCTCCAACAGGGGTAGCACAGATACGCAGTATTTT
J gene: TRBJ2-2; V gene: TRBV9; D gene: -; clone size: -; CDR3 protein: CASSVGLTGELFF; CDR3 DNA: TGTGCCAGCAGCGTAGGGCTAACCGGGGAGCTGTTTTTT
J gene: TRBJ1-5; V gene: TRBV7-2; D gene: TRBD1; clone size: few; CDR3 protein: CASSTTGTGGNQPQHF; CDR3 DNA: TGTGCCAGCAGCACGACCGGGACAGGGGGCAATCAGCCCCAGCATTTT
J gene: TRBJ2-7; V gene: TRBV7-2; D gene: TRBD2; clone size: -; CDR3 protein: CASSQSGVEQYF; CDR3 DNA: TGTGCCAGCAGTCAGAGCGGGGTCGAGCAGTACTTC
J gene: TRBJ2-3; V gene: TRBV7-9; D gene: -; clone size: few; CDR3 protein: CASSQTLTDTQYF; CDR3 DNA: TGTGCCAGCAGCCAGACTCTTACAGATACGCAGTATTTT
J gene: TRBJ2-3; V gene: TRBV4-1; D gene: TRBD2; clone size: once; CDR3 protein: CASSRLAGVPPDTQYF; CDR3 DNA: TGCGCCAGCAGCCGACTAGCGGGAGTCCCCCCAGATACGCAGTATTTT
J gene: TRBJ2-7; V gene: TRBV29-1; D gene: -; clone size: -; CDR3 protein: CSFSKQGGSYEQYF; CDR3 DNA: TGCAGCTTCTCCAAGCAGGGGGGCTCCTACGAGCAGTACTTC
J gene: TRBJ1-1; V gene: TRBV4-2; D gene: -; clone size: few; CDR3 protein: CASSQDNTGRTEAFF; CDR3 DNA: TGTGCCAGCAGCCAAGATAATACCGGACGGACTGAAGCTTTCTTT
J gene: TRBJ2-7; V gene: TRBV6-1; D gene: TRBD2; clone size: -; CDR3 protein: CASSWDSGGSYEQYF; CDR3 DNA: TGTGCCAGCAGCTGGGACTCGGGGGGCTCCTACGAGCAGTACTTC
J gene: TRBJ2-7; V gene: TRBV7-2; D gene: -; clone size: few; CDR3 protein: CASRINGGPISYEQYF; CDR3 DNA: TGTGCCAGCAGAATTAATGGGGGGCCCATCTCCTACGAGCAGTACTTC
J gene: TRBJ2-2; V gene: TRBV28; D gene: -; clone size: -; CDR3 protein: CASNVGTGELFF; CDR3 DNA: TGTGCCAGCAACGTTGGAACCGGGGAGCTGTTTTTT
J gene: TRBJ1-5; V gene: TRBV19; D gene: -; clone size: -; CDR3 protein: CASREAEIRAQHF; CDR3 DNA: TGTGCCAGTAGGGAGGCGGAGATCAGGGCCCAGCATTTT
J gene: TRBJ1-1; V gene: TRBV6-5; D gene: -; clone size: -; CDR3 protein: CASRGRPSGAEAFF; CDR3 DNA: TGTGCCAGCAGAGGACGTCCCTCCGGCGCTGAAGCTTTCTTT
J gene: TRBJ2-1; V gene: TRBV27; D gene: TRBD2; clone size: -; CDR3 protein: CASSPRLAGLPFNEQFF; CDR3 DNA: TGTGCCAGCAGTCCCCGACTAGCGGGGCTACCGTTTAATGAGCAGTTCTTC
J gene: TRBJ2-7; V gene: TRBV7-2; D gene: -; clone size: -; CDR3 protein: CASSQRPFGEQYF; CDR3 DNA: TGTGCCAGCAGCCAAAGGCCCTTCGGGGAGCAGTACTTC
J gene: TRBJ1-2; V gene: TRBV7-9; D gene: -; clone size: -; CDR3 protein: CASSLGPGWYGYTF; CDR3 DNA: TGTGCCAGCAGCTTAGGTCCGGGATGGTATGGCTACACCTTC
J gene: TRBJ1-1; V gene: TRBV30; D gene: -; clone size: -; CDR3 protein: CAWSHLRDRTEAFF; CDR3 DNA: TGTGCCTGGAGTCATCTCAGGGATAGGACTGAAGCTTTCTTT
J gene: TRBJ1-4; V gene: TRBV9; D gene: TRBD1; clone size: -; CDR3 protein: CASSDRQGSNEKLFF; CDR3 DNA: TGTGCCAGCAGCGATAGACAGGGATCTAATGAAAAACTGTTTTTT
J gene: TRBJ2-7; V gene: TRBV12-5; D gene: -; clone size: -; CDR3 protein: CASGSGPISEQYF; CDR3 DNA: TGTGCTAGTGGGTCGGGTCCCATCAGCGAGCAGTACTTC
J gene: TRBJ2-7; V gene: TRBV10-3; D gene: -; clone size: once; CDR3 protein: CAISVDGTYEQYF; CDR3 DNA: TGTGCCATCAGTGTTGACGGGACCTACGAGCAGTACTTC
J gene: TRBJ2-2; V gene: TRBV18; D gene: TRBD1; clone size: few; CDR3 protein: CASSLGTGTGELFF; CDR3 DNA: TGTGCCAGCTCACTAGGGACAGGCACCGGGGAGCTGTTTTTT